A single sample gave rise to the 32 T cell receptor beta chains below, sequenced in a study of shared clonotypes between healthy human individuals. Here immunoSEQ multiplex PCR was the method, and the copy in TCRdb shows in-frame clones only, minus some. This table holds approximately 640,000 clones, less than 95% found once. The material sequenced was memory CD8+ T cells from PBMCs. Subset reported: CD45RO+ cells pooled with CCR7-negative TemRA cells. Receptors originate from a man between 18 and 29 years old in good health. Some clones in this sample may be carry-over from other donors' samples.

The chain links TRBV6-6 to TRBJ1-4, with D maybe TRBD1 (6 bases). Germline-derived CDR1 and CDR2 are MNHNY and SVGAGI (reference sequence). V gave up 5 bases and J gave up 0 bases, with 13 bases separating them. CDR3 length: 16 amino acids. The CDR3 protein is CASSNVTGPTNEKLFF. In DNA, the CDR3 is TGTGCCAGCAGTAACGTGACAGGACCAACTAATGAAAAACTGTTTTTT.

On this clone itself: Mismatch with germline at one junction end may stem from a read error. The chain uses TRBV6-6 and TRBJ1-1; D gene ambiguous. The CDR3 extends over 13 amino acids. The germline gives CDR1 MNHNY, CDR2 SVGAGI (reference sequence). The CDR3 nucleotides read TGTACCAGCAGTTACTCTAATGGGGTCGTGACTTTCTTT. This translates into CTSSYSNGVVTFF.

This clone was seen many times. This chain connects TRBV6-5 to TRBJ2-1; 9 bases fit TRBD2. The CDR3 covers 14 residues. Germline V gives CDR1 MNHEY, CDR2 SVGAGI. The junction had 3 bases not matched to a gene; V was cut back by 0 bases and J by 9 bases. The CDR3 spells CASSYSAGGGEQFF. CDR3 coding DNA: TGTGCCAGCAGTTACTCGGCGGGAGGGGGTGAGCAGTTCTTC.

The CDR3 loop reads CASSETGQVNQPQHF. Written as DNA, the CDR3 is TGTGCCAGCAGTGAAACGGGACAGGTCAATCAGCCCCAGCATTTT. The genes are TRBV27 and TRBJ1-5; TRBD1 matches at 8 bases. The CDR3 has 15 amino acids. The germline gives CDR1 MNHEY, CDR2 SMNVEV (reference sequence). The V and J ends lost 5 bases and 3 bases, in that order; junction bases with no gene match: 6.

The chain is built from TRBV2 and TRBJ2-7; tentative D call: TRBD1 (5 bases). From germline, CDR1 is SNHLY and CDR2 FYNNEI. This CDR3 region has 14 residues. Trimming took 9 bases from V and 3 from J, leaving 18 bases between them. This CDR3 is CAREGDSYGYEQYF. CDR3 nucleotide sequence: TGTGCCAGGGAAGGGGATTCTTACGGCTACGAGCAGTACTTC.

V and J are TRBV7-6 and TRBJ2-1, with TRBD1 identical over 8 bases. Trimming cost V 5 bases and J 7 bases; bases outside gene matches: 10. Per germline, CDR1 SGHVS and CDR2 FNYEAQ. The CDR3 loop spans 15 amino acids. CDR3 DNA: TGTGCCAGCAGCCCGAGAACTCAGGGGGCGAATGAGCAGTTCTTC. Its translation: CASSPRTQGANEQFF.

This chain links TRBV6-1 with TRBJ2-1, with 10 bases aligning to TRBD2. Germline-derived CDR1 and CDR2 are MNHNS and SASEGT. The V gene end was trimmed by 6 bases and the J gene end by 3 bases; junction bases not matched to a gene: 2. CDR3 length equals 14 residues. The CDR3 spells CASSGLADYNEQFF. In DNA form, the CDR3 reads TGTGCCAGCAGCGGACTAGCGGACTACAATGAGCAGTTCTTC.

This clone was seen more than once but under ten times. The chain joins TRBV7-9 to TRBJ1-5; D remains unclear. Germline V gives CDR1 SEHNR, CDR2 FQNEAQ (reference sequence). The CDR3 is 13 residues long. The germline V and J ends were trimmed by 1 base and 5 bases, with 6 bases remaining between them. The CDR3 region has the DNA TGTGCCAGCAGCTTAGATCGATATCAGCCCCAGCATTTT. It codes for CASSLDRYQPQHF.

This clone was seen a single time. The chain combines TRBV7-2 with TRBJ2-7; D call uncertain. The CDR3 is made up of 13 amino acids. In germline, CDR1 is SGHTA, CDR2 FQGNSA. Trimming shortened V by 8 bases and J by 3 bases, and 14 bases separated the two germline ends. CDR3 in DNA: TGTGCCAGCTCCTTTGAGACATACTACGAGCAGTACTTC. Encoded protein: CASSFETYYEQYF. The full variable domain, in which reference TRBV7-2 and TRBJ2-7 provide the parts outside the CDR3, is GAGVSQSPSNKVTEKGKDVELRCDPISGHTALYWYRQSLGQGLEFLIYFQGNSAPDKSGLPSDRFSAERTGGSVSTLTIQRTQQEDSAVYLCASSFETYYEQYFGPGTRLTVT.

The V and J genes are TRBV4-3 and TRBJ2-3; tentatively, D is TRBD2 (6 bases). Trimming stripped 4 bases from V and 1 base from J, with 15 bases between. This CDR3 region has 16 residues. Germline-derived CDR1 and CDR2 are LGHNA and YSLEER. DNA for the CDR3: TGCGCCAGCAGCCGGGAGGAATGGGGACGCACAGATACGCAGTATTTT. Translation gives CASSREEWGRTDTQYF.

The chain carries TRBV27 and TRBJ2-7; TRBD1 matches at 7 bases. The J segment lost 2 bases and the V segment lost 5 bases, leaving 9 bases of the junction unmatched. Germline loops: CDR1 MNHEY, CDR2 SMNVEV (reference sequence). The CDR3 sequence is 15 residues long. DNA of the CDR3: TGTGCCAGCAGTCCGAGACAGGGAGCGACCTACGAGCAGTACTTC. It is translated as CASSPRQGATYEQYF.

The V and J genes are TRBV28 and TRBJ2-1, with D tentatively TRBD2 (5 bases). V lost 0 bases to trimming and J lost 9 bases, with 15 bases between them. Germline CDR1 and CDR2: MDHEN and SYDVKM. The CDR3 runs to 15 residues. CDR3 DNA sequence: TGTGCCAGCAGTTTATGGATTGCTAGCATCGGTGAGCAGTTCTTC. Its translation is CASSLWIASIGEQFF. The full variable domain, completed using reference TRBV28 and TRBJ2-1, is DVKVTQSSRYLVKRTGEKVFLECVQDMDHENMFWYRQDPGLGLRLIYFSYDVKMKEKGDIPEGYSVSREKKERFSLILESASTNQTSMYLCASSLWIASIGEQFFGPGTRLTVL.

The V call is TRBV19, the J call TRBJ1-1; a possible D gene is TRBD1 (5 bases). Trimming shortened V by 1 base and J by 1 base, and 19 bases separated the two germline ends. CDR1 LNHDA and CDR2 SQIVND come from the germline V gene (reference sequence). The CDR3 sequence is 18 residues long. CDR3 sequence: CASSIVAGTLFSNTEAFF. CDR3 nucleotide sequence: TGTGCCAGTAGTATAGTTGCCGGGACTTTATTTTCGAACACTGAAGCTTTCTTT.

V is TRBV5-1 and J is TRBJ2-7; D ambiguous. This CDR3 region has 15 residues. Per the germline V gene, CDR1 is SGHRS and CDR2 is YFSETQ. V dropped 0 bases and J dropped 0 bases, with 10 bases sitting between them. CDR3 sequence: CASSLESQFSYEQYF. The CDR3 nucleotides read TGCGCCAGCAGCTTGGAGTCACAGTTCTCCTACGAGCAGTACTTC.

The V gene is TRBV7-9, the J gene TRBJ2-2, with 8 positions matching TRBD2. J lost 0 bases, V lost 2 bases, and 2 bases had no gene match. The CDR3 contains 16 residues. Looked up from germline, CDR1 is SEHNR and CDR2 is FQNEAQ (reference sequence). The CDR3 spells CASSLPGGPNTGELFF. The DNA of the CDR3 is TGTGCCAGCAGCTTACCGGGAGGGCCGAACACCGGGGAGCTGTTTTTT.

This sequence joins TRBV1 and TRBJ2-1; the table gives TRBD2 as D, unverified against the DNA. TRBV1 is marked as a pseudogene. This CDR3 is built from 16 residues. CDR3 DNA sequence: TGCACCAGCAGCCAAGCCTCGGGAGGGCCCGGAAATGAGCAGTTCTTC. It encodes CTSSQASGGPGNEQFF.

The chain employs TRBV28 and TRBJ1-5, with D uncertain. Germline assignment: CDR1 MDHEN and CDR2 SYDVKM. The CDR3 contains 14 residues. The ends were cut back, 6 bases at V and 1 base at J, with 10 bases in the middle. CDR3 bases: TGTGCCAGCAGCCGACTCGAAAGCAATCAGCCCCAGCATTTT. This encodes CASSRLESNQPQHF.

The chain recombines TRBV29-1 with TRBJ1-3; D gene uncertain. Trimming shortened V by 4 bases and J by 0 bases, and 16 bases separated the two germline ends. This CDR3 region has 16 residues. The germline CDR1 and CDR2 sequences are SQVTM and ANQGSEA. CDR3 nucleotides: TGCAGCGTTGCTCGGCCGGCGGCATACTCTGGAAACACCATATATTTT. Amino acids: CSVARPAAYSGNTIYF.

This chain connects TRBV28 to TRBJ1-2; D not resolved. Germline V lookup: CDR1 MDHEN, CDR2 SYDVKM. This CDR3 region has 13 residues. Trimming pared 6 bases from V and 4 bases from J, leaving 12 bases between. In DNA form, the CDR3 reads TGTGCCAGCAGCCAAGACACTCCCTATGGCTACACCTTC. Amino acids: CASSQDTPYGYTF.

The CDR3 bases are TGTGCCAGCAGTTACTCATGGGGGGATGGTTCACCCCTCCACTTT. Its translation is CASSYSWGDGSPLHF. This rearrangement joins TRBV6-5 to TRBJ1-6; a weak D match, TRBD1 (5 bases). V shed 0 bases and J shed 9 bases, with 12 bases lying between them. From germline, CDR1 is MNHEY and CDR2 SVGAGI. The CDR3 is 15 residues long.

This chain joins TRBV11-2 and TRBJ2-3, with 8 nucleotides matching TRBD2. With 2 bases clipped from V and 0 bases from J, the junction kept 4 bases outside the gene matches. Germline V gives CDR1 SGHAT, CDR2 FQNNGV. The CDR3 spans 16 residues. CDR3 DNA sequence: TGTGCCAGCAGCTTAATTAGCGGGATCAGCACAGATACGCAGTATTTT. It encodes CASSLISGISTDTQYF.

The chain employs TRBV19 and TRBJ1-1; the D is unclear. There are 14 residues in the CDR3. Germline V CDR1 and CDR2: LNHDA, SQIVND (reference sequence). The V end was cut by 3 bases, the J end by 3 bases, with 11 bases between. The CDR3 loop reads CASSIMPADTEAFF. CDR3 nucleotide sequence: TGTGCCAGTAGTATCATGCCCGCGGACACTGAAGCTTTCTTT.

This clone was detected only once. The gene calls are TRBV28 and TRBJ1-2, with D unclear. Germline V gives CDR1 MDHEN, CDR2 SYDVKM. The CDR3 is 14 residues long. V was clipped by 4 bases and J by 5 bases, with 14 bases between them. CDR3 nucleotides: TGTGCCAGCAGTTACGCGGGCGCCAGTTATGGCTACACCTTC. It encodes CASSYAGASYGYTF.

CDR3 sequence reads: CASSLFRPLQPQHF. CDR3 DNA sequence: TGTGCCAGCAGTTTATTCCGGCCCCTTCAGCCCCAGCATTTT. The chain recombines TRBV28 with TRBJ1-5, with D unresolved. The CDR3 length is 14 residues. The germline V and J ends were trimmed by 1 base and 6 bases, with 10 bases remaining between them. Germline values: CDR1 MDHEN, CDR2 SYDVKM.

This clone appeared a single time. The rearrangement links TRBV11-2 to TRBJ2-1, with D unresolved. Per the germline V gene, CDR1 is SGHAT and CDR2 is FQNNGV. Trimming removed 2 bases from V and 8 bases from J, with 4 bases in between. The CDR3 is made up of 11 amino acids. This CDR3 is CASSLLDEQFF. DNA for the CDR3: TGTGCCAGCAGCTTATTAGATGAGCAGTTCTTC.

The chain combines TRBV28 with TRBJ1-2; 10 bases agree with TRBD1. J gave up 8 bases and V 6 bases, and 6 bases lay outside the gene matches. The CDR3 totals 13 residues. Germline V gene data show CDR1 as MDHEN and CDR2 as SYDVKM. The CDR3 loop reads CASSRDRGQGYTF. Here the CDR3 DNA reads TGTGCCAGCAGCCGGGACAGGGGTCAGGGCTACACCTTC.

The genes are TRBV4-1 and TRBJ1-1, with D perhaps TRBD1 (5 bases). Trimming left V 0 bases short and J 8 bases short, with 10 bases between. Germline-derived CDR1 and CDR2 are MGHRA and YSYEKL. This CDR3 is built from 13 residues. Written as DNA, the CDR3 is TGCGCCAGCAGCCAAGATCGGTCAGGGGAAGCTTTCTTT. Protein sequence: CASSQDRSGEAFF.

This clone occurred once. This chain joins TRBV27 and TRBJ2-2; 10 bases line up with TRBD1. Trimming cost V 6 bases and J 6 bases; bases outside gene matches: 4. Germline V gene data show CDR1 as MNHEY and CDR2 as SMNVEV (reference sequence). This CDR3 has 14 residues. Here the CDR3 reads CASRGQGIAGELFF. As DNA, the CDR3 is TGTGCCAGCAGGGGACAGGGGATCGCCGGGGAGCTGTTTTTT.

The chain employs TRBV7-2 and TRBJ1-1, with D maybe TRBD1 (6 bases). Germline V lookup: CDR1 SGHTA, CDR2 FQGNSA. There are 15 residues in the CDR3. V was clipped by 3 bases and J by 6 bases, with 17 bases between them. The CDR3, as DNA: TGTGCCAGCAGCTTTCGTGGGGGCGAGGGAGCTGAAGCTTTCTTT. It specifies CASSFRGGEGAEAFF. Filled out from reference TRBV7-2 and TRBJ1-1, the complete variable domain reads GAGVSQSPSNKVTEKGKDVELRCDPISGHTALYWYRQSLGQGLEFLIYFQGNSAPDKSGLPSDRFSAERTGGSVSTLTIQRTQQEDSAVYLCASSFRGGEGAEAFFGQGTRLTVV.

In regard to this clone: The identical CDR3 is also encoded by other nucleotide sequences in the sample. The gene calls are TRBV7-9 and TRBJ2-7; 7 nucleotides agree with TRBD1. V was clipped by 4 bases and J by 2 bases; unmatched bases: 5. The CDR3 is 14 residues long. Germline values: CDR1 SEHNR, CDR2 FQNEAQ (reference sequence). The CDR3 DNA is TGTGCCAGCAGCTCGACAGGGCCCACCTACGAGCAGTACTTC. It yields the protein CASSSTGPTYEQYF.

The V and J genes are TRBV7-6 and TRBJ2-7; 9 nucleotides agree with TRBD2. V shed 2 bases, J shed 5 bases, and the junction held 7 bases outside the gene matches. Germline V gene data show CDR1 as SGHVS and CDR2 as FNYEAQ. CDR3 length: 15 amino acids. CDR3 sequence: CASSLLAGRVNEQYF. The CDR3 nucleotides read TGTGCCAGCAGCTTACTAGCGGGACGAGTTAACGAGCAGTACTTC.

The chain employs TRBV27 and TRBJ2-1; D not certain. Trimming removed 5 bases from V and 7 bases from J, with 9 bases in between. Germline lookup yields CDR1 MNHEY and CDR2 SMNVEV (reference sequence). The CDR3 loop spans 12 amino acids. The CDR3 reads CASSAILNEQFF. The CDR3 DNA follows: TGTGCCAGCAGTGCCATATTGAATGAGCAGTTCTTC.